These T cell receptor beta chains were read from a single sample in a study of blood T cell repertoires in COVID-19. Profiled with immunoSEQ multiplex PCR; TCRdb holds only in-frame clones, not every one. The sample includes approximately 120,000 clones, more than 80% of them seen just once. The sequenced material came from peripheral blood. These receptors were collected from a human donor in a cohort sampled during active COVID-19. Both conserved end residues are part of each CDR3. D genes are given only for firm matches. Clone size appears in some rows only: once, few, many, or a class for an expanded clone.

abundance	d_gene	v_gene	j_gene	CDR3nt	CDR3aa
.	TRBD2	TRBV2	TRBJ2-7	TGTGCCAGCAGTGAACGGCTAGCGGGAGTCGACGAGCAGTACTTC	CASSERLAGVDEQYF
.	.	TRBV3-1/TRBV3-2	TRBJ1-2	TGTGCCAGCAGCCAAGATACCGGGACTTATGGCTACACCTTC	CASSQDTGTYGYTF
.	TRBD1	TRBV18	TRBJ1-1	TGTGCCAGCTTAACTCAGGGGGGACCTCGCATGAACACTGAAGCTTTCTTT	CASLTQGGPRMNTEAFF
.	TRBD1	TRBV19	TRBJ1-1	TGTGCCAGTAGTATTGTTAGGAGGGGGCAGAACACTGAAGCTTTCTTT	CASSIVRRGQNTEAFF
.	TRBD2	TRBV3-1/TRBV3-2	TRBJ2-7	TGTGCCAGCAGCCCCGGAGGACTAGCGGGAGTCCTCTCCTACGAGCAGTACTTC	CASSPGGLAGVLSYEQYF
few	.	TRBV4-1	TRBJ1-1	TGCGCCAGCAGCCAACCTTCCTCGGAAGCTTTCTTT	CASSQPSSEAFF
.	TRBD1	TRBV5-1	TRBJ2-7	TGCGCCAGCAGCTCGGGGACAGGGCCCTACGAGCAGTACTTC	CASSSGTGPYEQYF
once	TRBD2	TRBV19	TRBJ2-1	TGTGCCAGTAGTCCCCGGTCTAGCGGGAGGGACCATGAGCAGTTCTTC	CASSPRSSGRDHEQFF
.	.	TRBV12-3/TRBV12-4	TRBJ2-2	TGTGCCAGCAGCACCTCCGTGGGGCGACTGTTTTTT	CASSTSVGRLFF
many	.	TRBV6-5	TRBJ2-7	TGTGCCAGCAGTTACGGCAGACTCTCCTACGAGCAGTACTTC	CASSYGRLSYEQYF
.	.	TRBV28	TRBJ1-2	TGTGCCAGCAGTTTACGTTATGGCTACACCTTC	CASSLRYGYTF
.	TRBD2	TRBV6-5	TRBJ2-1	TGTGCCAGCCGGAGACTAGCGGGAGGGCCCAATGAGCAGTTCTTC	CASRRLAGGPNEQFF
once	TRBD2	TRBV6-2/TRBV6-3	TRBJ2-7	TGTGCCAGCAGTTACACGGCTAGCGGATACTACGAGCAGTACTTC	CASSYTASGYYEQYF
.	.	TRBV7-8	TRBJ1-4	TGTGCCAGCAGCTCACTTTCTAGGGGGAATGAAAAACTGTTTTTT	CASSSLSRGNEKLFF
few	TRBD1	TRBV11-2	TRBJ1-1	TGTGCCAGCAGCCCCCGGGACAGAGCGAACACTGAAGCTTTCTTT	CASSPRDRANTEAFF
.	TRBD1	TRBV30	TRBJ1-6	TGTGCCTGGGGAATTGGACAGGGTGGAAATTCACCCCTCCACTTT	CAWGIGQGGNSPLHF
once	.	TRBV7-8	TRBJ2-1	TGTGCCAGCAGCTTAAGCGGCAATGAGCAGTTCTTC	CASSLSGNEQFF
.	.	TRBV5-4	TRBJ2-7	TGTGCCAGCAGCTCTGGTGGGCGGGGACCAACCTACGAGCAGTACTTC	CASSSGGRGPTYEQYF
.	TRBD1	TRBV5-6	TRBJ1-5	TGTGCCAGCAGCTTGAGGGACAGTAACCGTAGGGTAGCTCAGCCCCAGCATTTT	CASSLRDSNRRVAQPQHF
.	.	TRBV28	TRBJ2-5	TGTGCCAGTTTGCGCCCCGGGGAAGAGACCCAGTACTTC	CASLRPGEETQYF
.	.	TRBV10-3	TRBJ1-1	TGTGCCATCACTAGCGCGGGGGGGAACACTGAAGCTTTCTTT	CAITSAGGNTEAFF
few	.	TRBV18	TRBJ1-1	TGTGCCAGCTCACCCCCGACGGGTGGGACTGAAGCTTTCTTT	CASSPPTGGTEAFF
once	.	TRBV5-8	TRBJ2-6	TGTGCCAGCAGCTTTTACGCGTACTCTGGGGCCAACGTCCTGACTTTC	CASSFYAYSGANVLTF
.	.	TRBV30	TRBJ1-2	TGTGCCTGGACCCCAGGGACTTATGGCTACACCTTC	CAWTPGTYGYTF
.	.	TRBV13	TRBJ1-1	TGTGCCAGCAGCTTGACAGTCGGGGCTTTCTTT	CASSLTVGAFF
.	.	TRBV6-2/TRBV6-3	TRBJ1-2	TGTGCCAGCAGTTTCACAGGGCGGAATGGCTACACCTTC	CASSFTGRNGYTF
.	.	TRBV5-1	TRBJ2-7	TGCGCCAGCAGCTTGGGTCAGATGAGGTCCTACGAGCAGTACTTC	CASSLGQMRSYEQYF
.	TRBD2	TRBV24-1	TRBJ2-2	TGTGCCACCAGTGATTTCAAGCGGGAGGTCACCGGGGAGCTGTTTTTT	CATSDFKREVTGELFF
once	.	TRBV6-5	TRBJ1-5	TGTGCCAGCCACGAGAATAGCAATCAGCCCCAGCATTTT	CASHENSNQPQHF
.	.	TRBV6-1	TRBJ1-4	TGTGCCAGCAGTGAACAGGGTTATGAAAAACTGTTTTTT	CASSEQGYEKLFF
.	TRBD1	TRBV7-2	TRBJ1-4	TGTGCCAGCAGGGCCGGGACAGGGAGGACTAATGAAAAACTGTTTTTT	CASRAGTGRTNEKLFF
.	.	TRBV6-5	TRBJ1-1	TGTGCCAGCAGCCTCGCGTGGAGCCTGAACACTGAAGCTTTCTTT	CASSLAWSLNTEAFF
.	TRBD2	TRBV7-9	TRBJ2-1	TGTGCCAGCAGGAGGACTAGCGGGACTAATGAGCAGTTCTTC	CASRRTSGTNEQFF
.	TRBD2	TRBV7-2	TRBJ2-5	TGTGCCAGCAGCTCCCTGCGCGGGGGTAACCAAGAGACCCAGTACTTC	CASSSLRGGNQETQYF
.	.	TRBV16	TRBJ1-2	TGTGCCAGCAGCCAATCAGGAGCGTATCTCTTCACCTTC	CASSQSGAYLFTF
.	.	TRBV7-8	TRBJ2-1	TGTGCCAGCAGCCCCCGGGAGAAGCAGTTCTTC	CASSPREKQFF
.	TRBD1	TRBV5-4	TRBJ1-2	TGTGCCAGCAGCTTGGGAGTCGGGACAGCGTATGGCTACACCTTC	CASSLGVGTAYGYTF
.	.	TRBV7-2	TRBJ2-7	TGTGCCAGCAGCGCCCAGACAGGCGGTAGGGCCGAGCAGTACTTC	CASSAQTGGRAEQYF
.	.	TRBV19	TRBJ1-4	TGTGCCAGTAGTTTAACAATGACTGTGAATGAAAAACTGTTTTTT	CASSLTMTVNEKLFF
.	.	TRBV6-4	TRBJ2-1	TGTGCCAGCAGTGACACCCCCGGGATCCCCCATGAGCAGTTCTTC	CASSDTPGIPHEQFF
.	.	TRBV9	TRBJ1-1	TGTGCCAGCAGCCGGTCGGGGGGGATGAACACTGAAGCTTTCTTT	CASSRSGGMNTEAFF
.	.	TRBV10-3	TRBJ1-2	TGTGCCATCAGTGGACGACAGGAGAATAACTATGGCTACACCTTC	CAISGRQENNYGYTF
.	TRBD1	TRBV13	TRBJ1-1	TGTGCCAGCAGCCAAACAGGGGATACCATGAACACTGAAGCTTTCTTT	CASSQTGDTMNTEAFF
.	TRBD1	TRBV5-4	TRBJ2-6	TGTGCCAGCAGGTCGGACAGGGGGTCCTCTGGGGCCAACGTCCTGACTTTC	CASRSDRGSSGANVLTF
.	.	TRBV11-1	TRBJ2-7	TGTGCCAGCAGCTTAGGGGAGTCATACGAGCAGTACTTC	CASSLGESYEQYF
.	.	TRBV4-3	TRBJ2-4	TGCGCCAGCAGCCAAGATACAGCAACAAAAAACATTCAGTACTTC	CASSQDTATKNIQYF
.	TRBD1	TRBV6-5	TRBJ2-2	TGTGCCAGCAGAGACAGGGGTAGGACCGGGGAGCTGTTTTTT	CASRDRGRTGELFF
.	.	TRBV18	TRBJ2-7	TGTGCCAGCTCACCGGGCGTTGGCGGGTATGCCTACGAGCAGTACTTC	CASSPGVGGYAYEQYF
once	.	TRBV20-1	TRBJ2-3	TGCAGTGCTAGTGACAGGCGAGACGGAGATACGCAGTATTTT	CSASDRRDGDTQYF
once	.	TRBV19	TRBJ1-1	TGTGCCAGTAAAACCTTGGGGGGGAACACTGAAGCTTTCTTT	CASKTLGGNTEAFF
.	.	TRBV4-1	TRBJ1-1	TGCGCCAGCAGCCAATACAACGACAGAGGCAACACTGAAGCTTTCTTT	CASSQYNDRGNTEAFF
.	.	TRBV4-1	TRBJ1-2	TGCGCCAGCAGCCAAGTTCCGGCAGGGGCAAACTATGGCTACACCTTC	CASSQVPAGANYGYTF
.	TRBD1	TRBV7-3	TRBJ1-1	TGTGCCAGCAGCATTACGGGACAGGGCGGCACTGAAGCTTTCTTT	CASSITGQGGTEAFF
once	.	TRBV5-1	TRBJ2-5	TGCGCCAGCAGCTTGGGTCCGGGAGACCCGGCCCAGTACTTC	CASSLGPGDPAQYF